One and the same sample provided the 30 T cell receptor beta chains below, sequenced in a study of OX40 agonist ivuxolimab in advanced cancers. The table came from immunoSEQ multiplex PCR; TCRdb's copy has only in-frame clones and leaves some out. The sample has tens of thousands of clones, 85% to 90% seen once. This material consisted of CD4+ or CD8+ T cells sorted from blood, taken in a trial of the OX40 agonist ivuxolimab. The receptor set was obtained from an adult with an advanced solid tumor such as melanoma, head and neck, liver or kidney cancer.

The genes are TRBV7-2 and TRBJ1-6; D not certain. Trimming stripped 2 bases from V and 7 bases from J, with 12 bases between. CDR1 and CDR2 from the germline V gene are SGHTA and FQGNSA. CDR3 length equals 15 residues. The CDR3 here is CASSLKGMENSPLHF. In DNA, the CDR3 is TGTGCCAGCAGCTTAAAGGGAATGGAGAATTCACCCCTCCACTTT. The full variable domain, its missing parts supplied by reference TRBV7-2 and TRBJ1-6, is GAGVSQSPSNKVTEKGKDVELRCDPISGHTALYWYRQSLGQGLEFLIYFQGNSAPDKSGLPSDRFSAERTGGSVSTLTIQRTQQEDSAVYLCASSLKGMENSPLHFGNGTRLTVT.

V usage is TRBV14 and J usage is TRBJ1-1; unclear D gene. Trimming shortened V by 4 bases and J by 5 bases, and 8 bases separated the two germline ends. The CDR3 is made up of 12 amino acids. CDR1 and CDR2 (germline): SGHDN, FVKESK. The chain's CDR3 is CASSLQVTEAFF. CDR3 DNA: TGTGCCAGCAGCCTCCAGGTGACTGAAGCTTTCTTT.

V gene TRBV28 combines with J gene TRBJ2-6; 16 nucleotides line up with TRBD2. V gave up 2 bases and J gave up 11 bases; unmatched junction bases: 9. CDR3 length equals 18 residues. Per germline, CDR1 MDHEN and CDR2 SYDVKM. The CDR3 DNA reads TGTGCCAGCAGTTTACGTTTGGGACTAGCGGGAGGGCTTTACGTCCTGACTTTC. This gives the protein CASSLRLGLAGGLYVLTF.

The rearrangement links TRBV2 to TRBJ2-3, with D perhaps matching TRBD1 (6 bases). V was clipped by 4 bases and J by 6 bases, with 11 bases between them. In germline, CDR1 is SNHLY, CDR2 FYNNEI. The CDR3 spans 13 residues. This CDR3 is CASSVNRADTQYF. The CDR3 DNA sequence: TGTGCCAGCAGTGTAAACAGGGCGGATACGCAGTATTTT.

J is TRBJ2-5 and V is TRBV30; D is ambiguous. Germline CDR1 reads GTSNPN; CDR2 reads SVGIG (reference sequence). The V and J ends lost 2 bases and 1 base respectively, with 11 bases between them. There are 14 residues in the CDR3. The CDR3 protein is CAWSFGLRQETQYF. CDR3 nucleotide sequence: TGTGCCTGGAGTTTCGGCCTGCGCCAAGAGACCCAGTACTTC.

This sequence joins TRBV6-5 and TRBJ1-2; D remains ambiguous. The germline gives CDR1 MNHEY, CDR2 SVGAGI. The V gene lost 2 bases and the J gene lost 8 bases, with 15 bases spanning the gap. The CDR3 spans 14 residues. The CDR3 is CASSYDAPGRGYTF. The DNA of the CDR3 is TGTGCCAGCAGTTACGATGCACCAGGTCGGGGCTACACCTTC.

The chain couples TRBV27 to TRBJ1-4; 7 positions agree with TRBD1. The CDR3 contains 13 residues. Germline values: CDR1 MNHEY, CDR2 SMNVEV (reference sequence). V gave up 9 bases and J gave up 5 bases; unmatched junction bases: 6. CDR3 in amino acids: CASKGQLNEKLFF. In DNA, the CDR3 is TGTGCCAGTAAGGGACAGCTGAATGAAAAACTGTTTTTT.

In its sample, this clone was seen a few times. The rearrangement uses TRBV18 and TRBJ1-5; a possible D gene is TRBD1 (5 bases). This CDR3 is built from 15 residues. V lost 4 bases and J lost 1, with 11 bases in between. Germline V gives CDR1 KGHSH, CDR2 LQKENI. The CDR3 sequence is CASSQGSGSNQPQHF. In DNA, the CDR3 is TGTGCCAGCTCACAGGGGTCTGGGAGCAATCAGCCCCAGCATTTT.

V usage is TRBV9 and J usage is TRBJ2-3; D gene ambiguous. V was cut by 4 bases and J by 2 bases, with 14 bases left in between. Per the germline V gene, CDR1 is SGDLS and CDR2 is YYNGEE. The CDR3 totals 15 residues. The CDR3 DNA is TGTGCCAGCAGCCGACCCCCCTATCTCACAGATACGCAGTATTTT. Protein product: CASSRPPYLTDTQYF.

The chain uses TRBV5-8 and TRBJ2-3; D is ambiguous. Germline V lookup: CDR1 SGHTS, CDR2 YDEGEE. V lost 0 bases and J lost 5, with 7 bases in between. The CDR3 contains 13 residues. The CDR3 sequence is CASSLAEEDTQYF. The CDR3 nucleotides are TGTGCCAGCAGCTTGGCTGAGGAAGATACGCAGTATTTT.

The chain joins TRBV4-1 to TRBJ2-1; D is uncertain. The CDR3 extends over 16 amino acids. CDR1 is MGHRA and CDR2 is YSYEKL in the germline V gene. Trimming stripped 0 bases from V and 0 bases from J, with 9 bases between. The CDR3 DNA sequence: TGCGCCAGCAGCCAAGATTTAGACCTCTCCTACAATGAGCAGTTCTTC. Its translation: CASSQDLDLSYNEQFF.

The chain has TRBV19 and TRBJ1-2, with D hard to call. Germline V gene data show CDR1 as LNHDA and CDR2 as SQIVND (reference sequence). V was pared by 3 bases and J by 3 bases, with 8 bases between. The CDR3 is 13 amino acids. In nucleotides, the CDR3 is TGTGCCAGTAGTATCACACTGGACTATGGCTACACCTTC. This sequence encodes CASSITLDYGYTF.

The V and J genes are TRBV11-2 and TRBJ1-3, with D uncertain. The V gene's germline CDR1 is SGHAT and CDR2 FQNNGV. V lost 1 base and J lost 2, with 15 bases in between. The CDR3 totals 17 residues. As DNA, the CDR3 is TGTGCCAGCAGCTTAGCCCCTAACCCAGGTCCTGGAAACACCATATATTTT. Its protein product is CASSLAPNPGPGNTIYF.

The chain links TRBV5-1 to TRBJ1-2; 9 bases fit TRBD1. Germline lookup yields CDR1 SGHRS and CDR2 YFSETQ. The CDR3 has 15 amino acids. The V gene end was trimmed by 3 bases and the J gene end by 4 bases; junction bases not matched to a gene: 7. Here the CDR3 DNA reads TGCGCCAGCAGCTGGACCGGGACAGGGACCTATGGCTACACCTTC. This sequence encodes CASSWTGTGTYGYTF.

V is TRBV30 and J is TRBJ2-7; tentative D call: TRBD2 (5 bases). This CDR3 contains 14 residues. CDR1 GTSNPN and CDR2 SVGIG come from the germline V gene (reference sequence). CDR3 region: CAWVWKEGYHEQYF. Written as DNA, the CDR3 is TGTGCTTGGGTCTGGAAAGAGGGTTATCACGAGCAGTACTTC.

This CDR3 is CSVDEGTGGAFF. Written as DNA, the CDR3 is TGCAGCGTTGATGAAGGGACAGGGGGGGCTTTCTTT. The chain couples TRBV29-1 to TRBJ1-1, with 11 bases aligning to TRBD1. From germline, CDR1 is SQVTM and CDR2 ANQGSEA. After removal of 3 bases from V and 11 bases from J, the junction contained 5 bases not matched to a gene. The CDR3 has 12 amino acids.

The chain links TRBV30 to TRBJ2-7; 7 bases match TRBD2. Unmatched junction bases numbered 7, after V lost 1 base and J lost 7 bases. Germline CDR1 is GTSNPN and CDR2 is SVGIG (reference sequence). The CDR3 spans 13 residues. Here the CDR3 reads CAWSDGRVEEQYF. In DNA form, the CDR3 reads TGTGCCTGGAGTGATGGGAGGGTTGAAGAGCAGTACTTC.

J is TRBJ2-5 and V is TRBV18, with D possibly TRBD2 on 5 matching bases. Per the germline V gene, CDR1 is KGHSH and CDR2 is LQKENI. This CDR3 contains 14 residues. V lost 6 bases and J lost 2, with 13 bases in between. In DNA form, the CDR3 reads TGTGCCAGCTCTCGGGCGAGGGATCAAGAGACCCAGTACTTC. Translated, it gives CASSRARDQETQYF. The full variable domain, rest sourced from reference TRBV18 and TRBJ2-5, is NAGVMQNPRHLVRRRGQEARLRCSPMKGHSHVYWYRQLPEEGLKFMVYLQKENIIDESGMPKERFSAEFPKEGPSILRIQQVVRGDSAAYFCASSRARDQETQYFGPGTRLLVL.

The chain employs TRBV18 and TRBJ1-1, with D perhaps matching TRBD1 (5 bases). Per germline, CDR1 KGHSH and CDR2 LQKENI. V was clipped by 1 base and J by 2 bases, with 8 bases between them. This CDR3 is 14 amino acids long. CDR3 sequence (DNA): TGTGCCAGCTCACCACGGAGGGGTAACACTGAAGCTTTCTTT. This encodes CASSPRRGNTEAFF.

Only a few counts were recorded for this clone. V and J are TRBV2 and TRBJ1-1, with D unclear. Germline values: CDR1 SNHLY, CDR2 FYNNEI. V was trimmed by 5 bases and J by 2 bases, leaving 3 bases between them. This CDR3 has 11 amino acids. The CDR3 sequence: CASSRNTEAFF. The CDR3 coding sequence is TGTGCCAGCAGTCGTAACACTGAAGCTTTCTTT. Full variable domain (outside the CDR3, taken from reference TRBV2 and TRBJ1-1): EPEVTQTPSHQVTQMGQEVILRCVPISNHLYFYWYRQILGQKVEFLVSFYNNEISEKSEIFDDQFSVERPDGSNFTLKIRSTKLEDSAMYFCASSRNTEAFFGQGTRLTVV.

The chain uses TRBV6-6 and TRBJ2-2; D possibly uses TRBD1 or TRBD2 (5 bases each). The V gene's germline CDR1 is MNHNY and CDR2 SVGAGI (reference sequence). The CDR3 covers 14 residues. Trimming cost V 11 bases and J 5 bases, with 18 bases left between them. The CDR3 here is CAALGRLGTGELFF. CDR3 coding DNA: TGTGCCGCCCTGGGACGGTTGGGGACCGGGGAGCTGTTTTTT.

The CDR3 protein is CASSSQGLSYNEQFF. The DNA for the CDR3 is TGCGCCAGCAGCTCACAGGGCCTCAGCTACAATGAGCAGTTCTTC. This chain links TRBV4-1 with TRBJ2-1; D might be TRBD1 (6 bases). CDR3 length: 15 residues. The ends were cut back, 5 bases at V and 3 bases at J, with 14 bases in the middle. Germline lookup yields CDR1 MGHRA and CDR2 YSYEKL.

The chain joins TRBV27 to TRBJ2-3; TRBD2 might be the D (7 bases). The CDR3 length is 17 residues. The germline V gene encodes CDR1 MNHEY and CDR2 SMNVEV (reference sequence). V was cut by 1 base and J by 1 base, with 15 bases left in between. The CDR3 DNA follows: TGTGCCAGCAGTTTATTGCGGGGGCGGAGCCGCACAGATACGCAGTATTTT. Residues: CASSLLRGRSRTDTQYF.

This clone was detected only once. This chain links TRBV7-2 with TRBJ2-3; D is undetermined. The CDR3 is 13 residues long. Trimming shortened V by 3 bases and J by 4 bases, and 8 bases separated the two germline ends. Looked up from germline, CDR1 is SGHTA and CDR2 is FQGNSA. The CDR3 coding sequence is TGTGCCAGCAGCTTGGGTCCGGCAGATACGCAGTATTTT. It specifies CASSLGPADTQYF.

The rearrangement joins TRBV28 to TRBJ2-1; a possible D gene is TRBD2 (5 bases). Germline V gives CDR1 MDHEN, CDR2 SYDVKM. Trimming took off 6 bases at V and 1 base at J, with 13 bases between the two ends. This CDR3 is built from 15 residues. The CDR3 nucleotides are TGTGCCAGCAGACCAACACTAGGGTCCTACAATGAGCAGTTCTTC. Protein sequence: CASRPTLGSYNEQFF.

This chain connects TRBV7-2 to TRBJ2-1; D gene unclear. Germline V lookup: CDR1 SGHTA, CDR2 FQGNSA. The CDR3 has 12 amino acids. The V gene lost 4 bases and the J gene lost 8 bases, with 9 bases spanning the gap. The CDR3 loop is CASSSSHYEQFF. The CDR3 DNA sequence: TGTGCCAGCAGCTCGTCCCACTATGAGCAGTTCTTC.

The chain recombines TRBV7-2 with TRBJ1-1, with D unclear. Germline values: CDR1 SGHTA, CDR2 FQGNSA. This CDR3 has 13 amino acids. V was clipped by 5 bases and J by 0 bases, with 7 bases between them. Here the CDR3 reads CASSHFMNTEAFF. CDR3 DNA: TGTGCCAGCAGCCATTTTATGAACACTGAAGCTTTCTTT.

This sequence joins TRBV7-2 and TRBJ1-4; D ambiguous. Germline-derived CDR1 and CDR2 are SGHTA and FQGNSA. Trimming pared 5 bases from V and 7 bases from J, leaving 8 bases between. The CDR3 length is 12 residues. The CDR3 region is CASSNRGEKLFF. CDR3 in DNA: TGTGCCAGCAGCAACCGTGGTGAAAAACTGTTTTTT.

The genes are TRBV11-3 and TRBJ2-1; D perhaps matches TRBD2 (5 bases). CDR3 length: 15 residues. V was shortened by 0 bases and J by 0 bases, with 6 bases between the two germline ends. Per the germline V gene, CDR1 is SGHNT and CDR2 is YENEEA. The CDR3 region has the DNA TGTGCCAGCAGCTTAGAAGGGAGCTCCTACAATGAGCAGTTCTTC. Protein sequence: CASSLEGSSYNEQFF. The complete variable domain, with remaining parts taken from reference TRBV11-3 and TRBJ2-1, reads EAGVVQSPRYKIIEKKQPVAFWCNPISGHNTLYWYLQNLGQGPELLIRYENEEAVDDSQLPKDRFSAERLKGVDSTLKIQPAELGDSAVYLCASSLEGSSYNEQFFGPGTRLTVL.

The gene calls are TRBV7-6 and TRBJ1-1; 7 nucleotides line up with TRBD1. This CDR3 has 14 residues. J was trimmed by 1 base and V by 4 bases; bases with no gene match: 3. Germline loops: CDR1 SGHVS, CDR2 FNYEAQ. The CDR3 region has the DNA TGTGCCAGCAGCTCCTACAGGGGGAACACTGAAGCTTTCTTT. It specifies CASSSYRGNTEAFF.